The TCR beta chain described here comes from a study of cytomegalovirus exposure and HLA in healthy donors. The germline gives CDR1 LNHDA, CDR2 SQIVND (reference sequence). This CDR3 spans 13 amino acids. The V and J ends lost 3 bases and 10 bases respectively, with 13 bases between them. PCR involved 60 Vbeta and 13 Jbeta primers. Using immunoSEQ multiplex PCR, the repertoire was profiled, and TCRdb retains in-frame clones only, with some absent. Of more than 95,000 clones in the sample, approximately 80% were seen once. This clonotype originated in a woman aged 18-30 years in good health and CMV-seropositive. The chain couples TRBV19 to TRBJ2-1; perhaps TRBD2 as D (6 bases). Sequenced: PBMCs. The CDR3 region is CASSMLSRGEQFF. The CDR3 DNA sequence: TGTGCCAGTAGTATGCTCTCCCGGGGGGAGCAGTTCTTC.